This passage covers 11 T cell receptor beta chains from one sample sequenced in a study of shared clonotypes between healthy human individuals. The protocol was immunoSEQ multiplex PCR, while the TCRdb copy is restricted to in-frame clones and leaves out a portion. The sample carries just over 2,000,000 clones, approximately 95% recorded once. Terminally differentiated effector memory CD45RA+ cells were excluded from the naive CD8 cells, which were CD45RO-negative and positively selected for CCR7. Sample: naive CD8+ T cells sorted from blood. The source is a man younger than 30 in good health.

This chain uses TRBV13 with TRBJ2-7; D is unresolved. V dropped 10 bases and J dropped 5 bases, with 30 bases sitting between them. Germline lookup yields CDR1 PRHDT and CDR2 FYEKMQ (reference sequence). The CDR3 totals 17 residues. This chain's CDR3 is CATNGKDRGEDPDEQYF. In nucleotides, the CDR3 is TGTGCCACCAATGGGAAGGATCGTGGGGAAGATCCCGACGAGCAGTACTTC.

On this clone: Other nucleotide sequences in the sample specify the same CDR3. V and J are TRBV5-4 and TRBJ2-7; tentatively, D is TRBD1 or TRBD2 (5 bases each). Germline CDR1 SGHNT, CDR2 YYREEE (reference sequence). V dropped 4 bases and J dropped 3 bases, with 8 bases sitting between them. This CDR3 comprises 12 residues. DNA of the CDR3: TGTGCCAGCAGCGGGGGTGGCTACGAGCAGTACTTC. Protein product: CASSGGGYEQYF.

On this clone itself: The sample carries other DNA sequences with the same CDR3. The V gene is TRBV28, the J gene TRBJ1-1; tentative D call: TRBD1 (6 bases). V was pared by 5 bases and J by 5 bases, with 9 bases between. The germline V gene encodes CDR1 MDHEN and CDR2 SYDVKM. The length of the CDR3 is 12 residues. The CDR3 sequence: CASSLQGTEAFF. The DNA of the CDR3 is TGTGCCAGCAGTCTACAGGGAACTGAAGCTTTCTTT.

This clone was seen a single time. This chain links TRBV6-5 with TRBJ2-5; D is unresolved. The CDR3 has 14 amino acids. V lost 6 bases and J lost 4, with 15 bases in between. The germline V gene has CDR1 MNHEY and CDR2 SVGAGI. CDR3 DNA: TGTGCCAGCAGCCCCGGGCCTGGATTAGAGACCCAGTACTTC. As protein: CASSPGPGLETQYF.

V is TRBV13 and J is TRBJ1-2; D may be TRBD1 (5 bases). Germline V gene lookup returns CDR1 PRHDT and CDR2 FYEKMQ (reference sequence). This CDR3 contains 15 residues. Trimming took 0 bases from V and 6 from J, leaving 14 bases between them. CDR3 region: CASSLGFPGMNGYTF. The CDR3 nucleotides read TGTGCCAGCAGCTTAGGTTTTCCAGGGATGAATGGCTACACCTTC.

The V call is TRBV4-1, the J call TRBJ2-6, with 7 bases identical to TRBD2. The junction had 11 bases not matched to a gene; V was cut back by 5 bases and J by 1 base. The germline CDR1 and CDR2 sequences are MGHRA and YSYEKL. The CDR3 is made up of 18 amino acids. The chain's CDR3 is CASSAIGAGVSGANVLTF. In DNA, the CDR3 is TGCGCCAGCAGCGCCATTGGGGCGGGAGTTTCTGGGGCCAACGTCCTGACTTTC.

The gene calls are TRBV25-1 and TRBJ2-7; either TRBD1 or TRBD2 may fit D (6 bases each). Trimming cost V 4 bases and J 6 bases, with 16 bases left between them. The CDR3 extends over 14 amino acids. Germline-derived CDR1 and CDR2 are MGHDK and SYGVNS. CDR3 DNA: TGTGCCAGCAGTGTAGGACGGGGGCAGGGCGAGCAGTACTTC. This translates into CASSVGRGQGEQYF.

The V call is TRBV7-6, the J call TRBJ2-3; D is unclear. Per the germline V gene, CDR1 is SGHVS and CDR2 is FNYEAQ. The CDR3 is made up of 14 amino acids. V lost 1 base and J 1 base, leaving 6 bases between the germline ends. The CDR3 reads CASSLEVGTDTQYF. CDR3 nucleotides: TGTGCCAGCAGCTTAGAGGTGGGCACAGATACGCAGTATTTT.

The chain couples TRBV15 to TRBJ1-1; 7 bases fit TRBD1. The germline V gene encodes CDR1 LNHNV and CDR2 YYDKDF (reference sequence). J was trimmed by 7 bases and V by 0 bases; bases with no gene match: 5. The CDR3 loop spans 14 amino acids. The CDR3 sequence is CATSREGGTLEAFF. For the CDR3, the DNA is TGTGCCACCAGCAGAGAAGGGGGCACCCTTGAAGCTTTCTTT.

The rearrangement joins TRBV7-9 to TRBJ1-1; 7 bases align to TRBD1. J gave up 0 bases and V 11 bases, and 15 bases lay outside the gene matches. The CDR3 extends over 16 amino acids. Germline V lookup: CDR1 SEHNR, CDR2 FQNEAQ (reference sequence). This chain's CDR3 is CADRPPETGLNTEAFF. CDR3 bases: TGTGCCGACCGTCCACCCGAGACAGGGCTGAACACTGAAGCTTTCTTT.

The chain links TRBV28 to TRBJ2-7, with TRBD1 identical over 8 bases. V shed 5 bases, J shed 2 bases, and the junction held 8 bases outside the gene matches. This CDR3 region has 15 residues. Germline-derived CDR1 and CDR2 are MDHEN and SYDVKM. The CDR3 spells CASSLRQGRTYEQYF. DNA for the CDR3: TGTGCCAGCAGTCTTCGACAGGGGAGGACCTACGAGCAGTACTTC.